This T cell receptor (beta chain) was recorded in a study of blood T cell repertoires in COVID-19 (dated by TCRdb to the early 2020s). Looking at the study overall: Samples from collaborators originated in the United States, Italy and Spain and spanned both the acute and convalescent phases of COVID-19. The material from the prospective study consisted of cDNA or gDNA derived from T cells, B-cell-depleted T cells, or PBMCs. Deeply sampled blood TCRbeta repertoires from subjects exposed to, actively infected with, or recovered from COVID-19 were included in the dataset. The repertoires were released in a freely available public database intended as a resource for research on the immune response to SARS-CoV-2. Samples came from the ongoing ImmuneRACE study (first 160 participants) plus 1,254 subjects from 6 global collaborators. Sample metadata almost always included a de-identified subject ID, COVID-19 status, age in years and sex. Where available, HLA class I and class II types were taken from metadata supplied by the sample provider and were not determined by assay-based typing.

TCRbeta CDR3 regions were amplified from genomic DNA using the immunoSEQ Assay, a bias-controlled multiplex PCR. The original pipeline was this. Nucleated cell counts per sample were estimated from amplification of reference gene primers within the assay. To quantify the absolute abundance of each unique TCRbeta CDR3 rearrangement, sequence reads were collapsed and filtered. For each sample, productive Simpson clonality was calculated by taking the square root of Simpson's diversity index across productive rearrangements. Drawn from immuneACCESS, this table holds only the in-frame rearrangements with V and J called that TCRdb kept. Clones are partly lost; checked studies trace under half to an unresolved V gene and leave the rest unexplained. V and J calls and clone size are as listed in that table; D and trimming were resolved from the DNA. This sample comprises around 130,000 clones, roughly 83% of them detected only once. The ten largest clonotypes hold approximately 12% of the sample.

Another Seattle source contributed samples from volunteer blood donors who had recovered from COVID-19. Collaborating institutions collected whole blood in K2EDTA tubes following their own protocols. For TCRbeta analysis, collaborators shipped samples in one of three forms: frozen whole blood, isolated PBMCs, or DNA extracted from either of those sample types. Of note for this clone: It has no known antigen specificity. There are no base qualities to consult, and no much larger clone falls within one base.

Findings and caveats that apply to the study as a whole: The quantity of clinical and demographic metadata differed by source and by participant and was supplied without curation.

The V end gives up 4 bases and the J end 10 bases, leaving 10 bases in the junction not matched to a gene. Via the germline V gene, CDR1 is SGDLS and CDR2 YYNGEE. The CDR3 sequence holds 16 residues, the cysteine and phenylalanine included. Of all the DNA, just the CDR3 is kept, 48 bases in frame from base 1. Rearrangement joined TRBV9 to TRBJ2-1, with 14 bases aligning to TRBD2. The receptor comes from a woman aged 30 to 39 who had recovered from COVID-19. Sequenced: peripheral blood. The sequenced DNA is TGTGCCAGCAGCCCTCAGACTAGCGGGAGGGCAAAGGAGCAGTTCTTC. It codes for CASSPQTSGRAKEQFF.